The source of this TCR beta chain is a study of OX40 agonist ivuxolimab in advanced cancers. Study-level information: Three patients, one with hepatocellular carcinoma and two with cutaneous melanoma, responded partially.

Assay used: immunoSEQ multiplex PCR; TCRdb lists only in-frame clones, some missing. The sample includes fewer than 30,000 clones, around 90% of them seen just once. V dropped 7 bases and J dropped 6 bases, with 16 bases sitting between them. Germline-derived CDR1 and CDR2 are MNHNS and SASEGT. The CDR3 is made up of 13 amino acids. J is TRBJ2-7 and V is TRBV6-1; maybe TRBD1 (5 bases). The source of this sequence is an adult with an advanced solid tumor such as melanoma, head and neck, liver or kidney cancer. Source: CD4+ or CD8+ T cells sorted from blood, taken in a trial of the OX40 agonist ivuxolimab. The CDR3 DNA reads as TGTGCCAGCATATCTCCAGGGATTGGCGAGCAGTACTTC. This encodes CASISPGIGEQYF.